This T cell receptor beta chain stems from a study of shared clonotypes between healthy human individuals. There are 11 residues in the CDR3. The ends were cut back, 5 bases at V and 10 bases at J, with 12 bases in the middle. Germline V gene lookup returns CDR1 DFQATT and CDR2 SNEGSKA (reference sequence). The protocol was immunoSEQ multiplex PCR, while the TCRdb copy is restricted to in-frame clones and leaves out a portion. The repertoire holds about 980,000 clones, about three quarters seen once, with around 1.5% in the top ten. Input material: memory CD4+ T cells sorted from blood. The subset denotes: CD45RA-negative fraction. This sequence was found in a man between 18 and 29 years old in good health. The chain employs TRBV20-1 and TRBJ2-1; perhaps TRBD2 as D (5 bases). The CDR3 DNA reads TGCAGTGCTCCAGCCCCTAGCGAGCAGTTCTTC. Translated, it gives CSAPAPSEQFF.